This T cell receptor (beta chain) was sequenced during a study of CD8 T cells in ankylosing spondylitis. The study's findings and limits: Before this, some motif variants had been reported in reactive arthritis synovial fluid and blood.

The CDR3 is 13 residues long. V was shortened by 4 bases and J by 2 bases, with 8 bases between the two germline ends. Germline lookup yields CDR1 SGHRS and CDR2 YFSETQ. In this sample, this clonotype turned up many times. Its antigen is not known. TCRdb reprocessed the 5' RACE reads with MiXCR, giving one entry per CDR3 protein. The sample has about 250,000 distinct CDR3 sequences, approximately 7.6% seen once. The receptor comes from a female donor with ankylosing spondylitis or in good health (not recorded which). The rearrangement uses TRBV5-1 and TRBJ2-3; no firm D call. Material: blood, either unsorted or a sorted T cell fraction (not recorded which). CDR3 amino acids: CASSDWDTDTQYF. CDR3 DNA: TGCGCCAGCAGCGACTGGGACACAGATACGCAGTATTTT. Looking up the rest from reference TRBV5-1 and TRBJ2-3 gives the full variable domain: KAGVTQTPRYLIKTRGQQVTLSCSPISGHRSVSWYQQTPGQGLQFLFEYFSETQRNKGNFPGRFSGRQFSNSRSEMNVSTLELGDSALYLCASSDWDTDTQYFGPGTRLTVL.